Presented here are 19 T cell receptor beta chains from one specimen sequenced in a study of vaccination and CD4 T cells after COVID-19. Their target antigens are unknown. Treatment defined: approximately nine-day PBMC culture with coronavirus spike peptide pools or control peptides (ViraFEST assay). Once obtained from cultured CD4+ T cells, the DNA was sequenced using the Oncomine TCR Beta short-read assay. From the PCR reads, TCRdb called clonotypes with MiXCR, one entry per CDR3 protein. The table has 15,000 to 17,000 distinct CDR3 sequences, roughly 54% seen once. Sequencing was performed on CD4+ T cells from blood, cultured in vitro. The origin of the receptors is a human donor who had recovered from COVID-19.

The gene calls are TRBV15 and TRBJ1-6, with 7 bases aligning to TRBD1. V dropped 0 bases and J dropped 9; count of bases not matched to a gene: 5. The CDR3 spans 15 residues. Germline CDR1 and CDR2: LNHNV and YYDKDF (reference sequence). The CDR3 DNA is TGTGCCACCAGCAGAGATCTCCAGGGGGTTTCACCCCTCCACTTT. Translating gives CATSRDLQGVSPLHF.

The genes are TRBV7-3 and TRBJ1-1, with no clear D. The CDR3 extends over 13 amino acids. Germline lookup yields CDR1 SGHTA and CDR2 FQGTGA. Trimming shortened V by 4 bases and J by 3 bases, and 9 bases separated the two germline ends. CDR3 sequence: CASSSQQYTEAFF. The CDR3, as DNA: TGTGCCAGCAGCTCACAGCAGTACACTGAAGCTTTCTTT. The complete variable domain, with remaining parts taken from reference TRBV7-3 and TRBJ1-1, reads GAGVSQTPSNKVTEKGKYVELRCDPISGHTALYWYRQSLGQGPEFLIYFQGTGAADDSGLPNDRFFAVRPEGSVSTLKIQRTERGDSAVYLCASSSQQYTEAFFGQGTRLTVV.

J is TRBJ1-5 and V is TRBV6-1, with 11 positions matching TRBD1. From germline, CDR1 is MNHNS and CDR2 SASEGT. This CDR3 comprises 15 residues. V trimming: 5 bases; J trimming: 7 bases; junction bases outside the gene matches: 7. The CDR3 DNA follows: TGTGCCAGCAGTAGCGGGACAGGGGGAGGGCAGCCCCAGCATTTT. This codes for CASSSGTGGGQPQHF.

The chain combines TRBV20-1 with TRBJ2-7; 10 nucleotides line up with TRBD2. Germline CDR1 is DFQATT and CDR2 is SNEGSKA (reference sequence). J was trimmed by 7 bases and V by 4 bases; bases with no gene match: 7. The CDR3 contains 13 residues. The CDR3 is CSATWTSGLEQYF. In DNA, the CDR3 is TGCAGTGCTACTTGGACTAGCGGTCTGGAGCAGTACTTC.

The CDR3 protein is CASSLGVSSGNTIYF. The CDR3 coding sequence is TGTGCCAGCAGCCTCGGGGTCAGCTCTGGAAACACCATATATTTT. The chain uses TRBV11-2 and TRBJ1-3; no firm D call. Germline V gives CDR1 SGHAT, CDR2 FQNNGV. The length of the CDR3 is 15 residues. Trimming left V 5 bases short and J 0 bases short, with 11 bases between.

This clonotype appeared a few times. The CDR3 here is CSVGQGTRNYGYTF. The CDR3 DNA reads TGCAGCGTTGGGCAGGGAACGCGTAACTATGGCTACACCTTC. V and J are TRBV29-1 and TRBJ1-2, with a tentative D call TRBD1 (5 bases). CDR1 and CDR2 from the germline V gene are SQVTM and ANQGSEA. The CDR3 length is 14 residues. V dropped 4 bases and J dropped 1 base, with 13 bases sitting between them.

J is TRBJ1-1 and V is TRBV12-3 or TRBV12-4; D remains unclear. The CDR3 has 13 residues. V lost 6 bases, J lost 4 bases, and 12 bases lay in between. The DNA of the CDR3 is TGTGCCAGCAGAATGGCAGCGGCCACTGAAGCTTTCTTT. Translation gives CASRMAAATEAFF.

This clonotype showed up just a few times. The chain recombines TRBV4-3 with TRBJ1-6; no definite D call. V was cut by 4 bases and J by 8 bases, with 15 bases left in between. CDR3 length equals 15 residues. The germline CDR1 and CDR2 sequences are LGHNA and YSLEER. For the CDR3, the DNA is TGCGCCAGCAGCCCATCCTGGGTCGGTGATTCACCCCTCCACTTT. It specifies CASSPSWVGDSPLHF.

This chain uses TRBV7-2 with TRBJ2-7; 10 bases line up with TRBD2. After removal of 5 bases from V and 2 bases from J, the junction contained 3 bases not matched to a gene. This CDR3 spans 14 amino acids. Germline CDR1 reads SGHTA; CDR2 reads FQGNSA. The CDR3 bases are TGTGCCAGCAGCCGGACTAGCGGAACCTACGAGCAGTACTTC. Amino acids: CASSRTSGTYEQYF.

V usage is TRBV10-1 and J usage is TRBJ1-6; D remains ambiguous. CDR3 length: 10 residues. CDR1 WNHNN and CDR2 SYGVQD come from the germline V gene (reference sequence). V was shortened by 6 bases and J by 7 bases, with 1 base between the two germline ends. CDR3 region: CASSNSPLHF. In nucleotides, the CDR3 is TGCGCCAGCAGCAATTCACCCCTCCACTTT.

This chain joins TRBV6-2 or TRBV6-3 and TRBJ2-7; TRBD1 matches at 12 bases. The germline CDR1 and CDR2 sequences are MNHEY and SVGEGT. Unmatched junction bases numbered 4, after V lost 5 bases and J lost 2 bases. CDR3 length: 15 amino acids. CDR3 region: CASSGRDRGPYEQYF. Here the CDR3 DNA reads TGTGCCAGCAGTGGCCGGGACAGGGGGCCCTACGAGCAGTACTTC.

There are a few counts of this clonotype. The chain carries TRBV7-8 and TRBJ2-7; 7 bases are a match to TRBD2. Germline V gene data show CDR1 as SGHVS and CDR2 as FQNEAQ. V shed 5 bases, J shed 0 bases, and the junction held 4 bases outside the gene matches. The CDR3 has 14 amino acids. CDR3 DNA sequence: TGTGCCAGCAGCCCAGCGGGGTTCTCCTACGAGCAGTACTTC. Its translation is CASSPAGFSYEQYF.

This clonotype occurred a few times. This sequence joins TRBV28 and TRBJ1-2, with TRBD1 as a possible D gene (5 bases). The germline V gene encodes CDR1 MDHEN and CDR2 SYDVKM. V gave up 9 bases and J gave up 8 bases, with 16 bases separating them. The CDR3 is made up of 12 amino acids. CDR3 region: CASMSDSRGYTF. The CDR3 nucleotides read TGTGCCAGTATGAGCGACAGTAGGGGCTACACCTTC.

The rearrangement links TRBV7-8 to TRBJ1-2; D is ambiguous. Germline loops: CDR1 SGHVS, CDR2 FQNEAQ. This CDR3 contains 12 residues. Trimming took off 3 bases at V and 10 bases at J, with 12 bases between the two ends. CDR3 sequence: CASSLTAEDYTF. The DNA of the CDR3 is TGTGCCAGCAGCTTGACCGCTGAGGACTACACCTTC.

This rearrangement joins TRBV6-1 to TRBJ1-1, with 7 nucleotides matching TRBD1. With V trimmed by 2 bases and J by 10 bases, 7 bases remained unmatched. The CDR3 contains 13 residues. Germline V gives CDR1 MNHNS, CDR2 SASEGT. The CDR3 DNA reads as TGTGCCAGCAGTGAAAGCCAGGGGGGGGTAGCTTTCTTT. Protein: CASSESQGGVAFF.

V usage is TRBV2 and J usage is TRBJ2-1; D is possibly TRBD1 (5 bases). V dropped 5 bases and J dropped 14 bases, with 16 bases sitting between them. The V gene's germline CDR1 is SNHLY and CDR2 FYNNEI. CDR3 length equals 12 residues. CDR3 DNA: TGTGCCAGCAGTTTAGAGGACACGGATGAGTTCTTC. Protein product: CASSLEDTDEFF.

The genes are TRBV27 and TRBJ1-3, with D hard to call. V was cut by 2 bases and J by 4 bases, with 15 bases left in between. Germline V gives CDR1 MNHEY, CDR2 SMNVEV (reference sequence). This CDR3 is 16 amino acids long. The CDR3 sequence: CASSLGPPRVGNTIYF. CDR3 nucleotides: TGTGCCAGCAGTTTAGGCCCTCCCCGGGTCGGAAACACCATATATTTT.

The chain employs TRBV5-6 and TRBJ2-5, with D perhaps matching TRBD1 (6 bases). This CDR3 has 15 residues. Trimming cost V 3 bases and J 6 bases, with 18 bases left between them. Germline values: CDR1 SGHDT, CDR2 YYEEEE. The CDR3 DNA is TGTGCCAGCAGCTACAGGGTCCCCACCAAGCAGACCCAGTACTTC. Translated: CASSYRVPTKQTQYF.

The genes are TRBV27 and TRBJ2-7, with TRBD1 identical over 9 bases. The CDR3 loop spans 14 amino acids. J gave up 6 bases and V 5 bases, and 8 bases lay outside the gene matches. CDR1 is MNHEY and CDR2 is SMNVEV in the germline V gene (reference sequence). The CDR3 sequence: CASSRQGGGGEQYF. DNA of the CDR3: TGTGCCAGCAGTCGACAGGGGGGAGGGGGCGAGCAGTACTTC.